This record concerns one TCR beta chain sequence. The target of this receptor is not known. A much larger clone lies one base from this, so it may be a read error. From the germline V gene, CDR1 is SGHTA and CDR2 is FQGNSA. From cysteine to phenylalanine, the CDR3 is 15 amino acids long. Only the CDR3 DNA stays, 45 bases, in frame from base 1. Profiling of TCR beta VDJ combinations and CDR3 sequences used genomic DNA as the template. TCR repertoire sequencing was run on an Illumina HiSeq 2000. In the source study's methods: TRBV/TRBJ rearrangement plots, CDR3 size and DJ length profiles, and Simpson's diversity index were used to assess repertoires. The immunodominant clone was defined as the most abundant DNA sequence in deep sequencing data. CDR3 amino acid sequences were screened for sharing across subjects and were compared with published repertoires and the VDJdb database. Clones were called with MiXCR by TCRdb after fastp trimmed the public reads at Q25, and only in-frame beta chains were retained. Records with the same CDR3 protein are collapsed into one entry carrying the most frequent genes and DNA. In this record, the V and J calls reflect TCRdb's handling and not the investigators' own analysis. Across this sample there are fewer than 200,000 distinct CDR3 sequences, with roughly 48% seen only once. The ten largest clones represent roughly 1.1% of the sample.

This sample was included in a study of CD8+CD57+ T cells in acquired aplastic anemia (dated by TCRdb to the late 2010s). About the full investigation: Extracted DNA from sorted CD4+ and CD8+ cells averaged approximately 3 ug, ranging from about 0.19 to 30 ug. CD8+CD57+ expansion was defined as a frequency above the mean frequency observed in healthy subjects.

The study at large found these results: Around 28 CD8+ CDR3 sequences were found to be shared between patients and controls, but these sequences appeared to be highly expressed in patients and within the immunodominant clones of the patients. CD8+ Simpson's diversity did not differ significantly between patients and healthy controls (P=0.060).

Expansion of CD8+CD57+ cells had been shown by flow cytometry in the patients chosen for sequencing. Every patient had a diagnosis of severe acquired aplastic anemia based on International Study of Aplastic Anemia and Agranulocytosis and Camitta criteria. Patients had received no therapy at the time of blood sampling. TCR repertoires of sorted CD4+ and CD8+ blood T cells from severe aplastic anemia patients and healthy subjects were deep-sequenced in the study. Patients were enrolled in the USA under clinicaltrials.gov protocols 00001620, 01623167, 00001397, 00071045, 00081523 and 00961064. Ficoll-Paque density gradient centrifugation was used to isolate peripheral blood mononuclear cells. Before DNA was extracted, CD4+ and CD8+ T cells were sorted using either FACS or magnetic beads.

The rearrangement combines TRBV7-2 with TRBJ2-5, and TRBD1 matches 8 of the central bases. This receptor was taken from a human donor with aplastic anemia. Specimen: sorted CD4+, CD8+, or CD8+CD57+ T cells (not recorded which) from PBMCs. In nucleotide form, the sequence is TGTGCCGGCAGCTTAGTCCAGGGGGCCCAAGAGACCCAGTACTTC. Translated, it gives CAGSLVQGAQETQYF.